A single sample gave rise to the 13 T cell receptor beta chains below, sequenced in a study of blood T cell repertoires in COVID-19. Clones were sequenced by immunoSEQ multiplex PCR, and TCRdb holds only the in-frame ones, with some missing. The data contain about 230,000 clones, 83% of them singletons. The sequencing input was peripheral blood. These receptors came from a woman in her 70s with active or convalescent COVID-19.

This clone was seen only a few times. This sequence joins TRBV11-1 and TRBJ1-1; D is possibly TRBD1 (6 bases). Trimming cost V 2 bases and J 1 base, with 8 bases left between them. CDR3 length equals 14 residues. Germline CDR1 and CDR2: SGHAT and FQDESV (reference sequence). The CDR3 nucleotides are TGTGCCAGCAGCTTACTACAGGGGAACACTGAAGCTTTCTTT. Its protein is CASSLLQGNTEAFF.

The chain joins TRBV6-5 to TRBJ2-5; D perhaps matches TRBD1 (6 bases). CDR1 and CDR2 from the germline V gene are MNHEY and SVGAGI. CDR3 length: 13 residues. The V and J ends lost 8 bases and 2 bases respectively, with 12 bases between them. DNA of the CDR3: TGTGCCAGCGGCAGGGGTATTCAAGAGACCCAGTACTTC. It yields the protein CASGRGIQETQYF.

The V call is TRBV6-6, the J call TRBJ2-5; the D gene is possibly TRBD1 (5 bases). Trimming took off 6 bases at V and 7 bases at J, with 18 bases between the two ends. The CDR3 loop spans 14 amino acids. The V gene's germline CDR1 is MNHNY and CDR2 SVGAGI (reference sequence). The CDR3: CASSNQQDKGTQYF. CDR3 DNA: TGTGCCAGCAGCAATCAACAGGATAAGGGGACCCAGTACTTC.

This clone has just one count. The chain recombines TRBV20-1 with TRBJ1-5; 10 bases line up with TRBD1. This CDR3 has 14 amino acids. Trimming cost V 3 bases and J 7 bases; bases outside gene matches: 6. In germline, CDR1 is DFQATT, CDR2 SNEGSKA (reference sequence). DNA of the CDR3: TGCAGTGCTAGTACCGGGACAGGGGTCCAGCCCCAGCATTTT. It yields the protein CSASTGTGVQPQHF.

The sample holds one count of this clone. Here the CDR3 reads CASSSRTVYMNTEAFF. CDR3 in DNA: TGTGCCAGCAGCTCACGGACAGTATACATGAACACTGAAGCTTTCTTT. The V gene is TRBV13, the J gene TRBJ1-1; a possible D gene is TRBD1 (6 bases). Germline V gene sequence: CDR1 PRHDT, CDR2 FYEKMQ (reference sequence). The CDR3 covers 16 residues. With 4 bases removed from V and 0 bases from J, the gap between germline ends came to 15 bases.

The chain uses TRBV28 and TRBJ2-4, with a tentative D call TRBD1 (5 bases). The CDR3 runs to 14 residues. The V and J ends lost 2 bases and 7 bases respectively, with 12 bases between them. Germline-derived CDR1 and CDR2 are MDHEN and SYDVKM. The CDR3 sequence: CASSLAGRRNIQYF. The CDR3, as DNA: TGTGCCAGCAGTTTAGCAGGGCGGCGGAACATTCAGTACTTC.

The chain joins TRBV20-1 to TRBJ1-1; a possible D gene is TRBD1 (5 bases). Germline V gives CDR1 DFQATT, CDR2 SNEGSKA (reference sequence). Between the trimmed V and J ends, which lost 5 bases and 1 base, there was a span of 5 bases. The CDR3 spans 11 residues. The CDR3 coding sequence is TGCAGTGCTCAGGGGAACACTGAAGCTTTCTTT. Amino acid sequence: CSAQGNTEAFF.

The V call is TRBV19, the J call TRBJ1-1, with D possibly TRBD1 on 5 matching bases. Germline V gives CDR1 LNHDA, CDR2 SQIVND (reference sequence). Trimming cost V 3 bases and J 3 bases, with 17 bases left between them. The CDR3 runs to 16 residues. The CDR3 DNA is TGTGCCAGTAGTATTACCCCTAGGGGCCGGGACACTGAAGCTTTCTTT. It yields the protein CASSITPRGRDTEAFF.

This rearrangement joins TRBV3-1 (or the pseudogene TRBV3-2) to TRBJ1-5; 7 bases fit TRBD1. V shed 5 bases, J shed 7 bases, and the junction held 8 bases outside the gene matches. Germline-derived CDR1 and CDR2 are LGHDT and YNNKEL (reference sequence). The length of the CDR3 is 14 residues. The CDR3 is CASSSDRLKQPQHF. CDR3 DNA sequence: TGTGCCAGCAGCTCGGACAGGCTGAAACAGCCCCAGCATTTT.

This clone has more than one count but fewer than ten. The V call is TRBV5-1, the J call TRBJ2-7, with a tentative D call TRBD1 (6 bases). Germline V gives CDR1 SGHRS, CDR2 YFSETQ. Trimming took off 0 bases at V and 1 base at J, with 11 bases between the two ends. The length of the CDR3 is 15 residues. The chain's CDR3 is CASSLVGTLSYEQYF. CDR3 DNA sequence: TGCGCCAGCAGCTTGGTAGGGACACTTTCCTACGAGCAGTACTTC.

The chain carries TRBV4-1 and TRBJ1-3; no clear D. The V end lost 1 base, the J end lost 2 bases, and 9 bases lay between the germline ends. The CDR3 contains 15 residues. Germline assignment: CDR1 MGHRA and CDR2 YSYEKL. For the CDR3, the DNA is TGCGCCAGCAGCCAAGCTTCAGGAACTGGAAACACCATATATTTT. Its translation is CASSQASGTGNTIYF.

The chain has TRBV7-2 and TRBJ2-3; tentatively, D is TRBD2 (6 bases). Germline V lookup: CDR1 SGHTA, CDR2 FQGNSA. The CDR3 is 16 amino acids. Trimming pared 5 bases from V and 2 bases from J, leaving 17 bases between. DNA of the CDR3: TGTGCCAGCAGCCGTCTCGCGGGCGGGAACACAGATACGCAGTATTTT. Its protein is CASSRLAGGNTDTQYF.

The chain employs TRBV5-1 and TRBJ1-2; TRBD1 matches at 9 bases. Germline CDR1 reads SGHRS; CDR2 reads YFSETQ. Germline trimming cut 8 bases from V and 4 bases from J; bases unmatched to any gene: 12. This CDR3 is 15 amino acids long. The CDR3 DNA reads TGCGCCAGTCGAATAACAGGGGGCGCGGGCTATGGCTACACCTTC. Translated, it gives CASRITGGAGYGYTF.